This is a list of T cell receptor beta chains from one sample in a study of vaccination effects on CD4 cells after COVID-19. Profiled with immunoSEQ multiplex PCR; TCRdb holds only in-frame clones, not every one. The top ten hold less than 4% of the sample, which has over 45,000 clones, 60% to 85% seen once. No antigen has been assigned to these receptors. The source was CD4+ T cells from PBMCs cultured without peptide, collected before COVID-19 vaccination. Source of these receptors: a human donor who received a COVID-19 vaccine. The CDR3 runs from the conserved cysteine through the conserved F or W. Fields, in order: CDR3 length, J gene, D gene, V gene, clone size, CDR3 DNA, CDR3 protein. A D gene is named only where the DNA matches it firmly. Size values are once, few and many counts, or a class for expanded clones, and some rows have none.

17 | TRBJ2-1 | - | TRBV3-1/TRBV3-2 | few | TGTGCCAGCAGCCATGACGCGGAGCCGAGCTCCTACAATGAGCAGTTCTTC | CASSHDAEPSSYNEQFF
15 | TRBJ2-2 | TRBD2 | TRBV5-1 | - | TGCGCCAGCATCCCGACTAGCGGAAGCACCGGGGAGCTGTTTTTT | CASIPTSGSTGELFF
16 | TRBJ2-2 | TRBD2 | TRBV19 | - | TGTGCCAGTACACGGGGGAGGGTTGGTGGCACCGGGGAGCTGTTTTTT | CASTRGRVGGTGELFF
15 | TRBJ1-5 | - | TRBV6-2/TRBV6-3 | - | TGTGCCAGCAGTTCCTCGGGGGCTGGCAATCAGCCCCAGCATTTT | CASSSSGAGNQPQHF
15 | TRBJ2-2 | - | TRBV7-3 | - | TGTGCCAGCAGCTCCTCCCGGGGTTTTACCGGGGAGCTGTTTTTT | CASSSSRGFTGELFF
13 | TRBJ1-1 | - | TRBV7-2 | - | TGTGCCAGCAGCTTACAGGCCGGTCGGGAAGCTTTCTTT | CASSLQAGREAFF
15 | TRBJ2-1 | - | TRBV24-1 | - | TGTGCCACCGAAGGAGCGACAGGGAGGGAAAATGAGCAGTTCTTC | CATEGATGRENEQFF
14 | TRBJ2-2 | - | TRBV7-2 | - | TGTGCCAGCAGCTTAGCGCAGAACACCGGGGAGCTGTTTTTT | CASSLAQNTGELFF
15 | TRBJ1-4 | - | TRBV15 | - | TGTGCCACCAGCTCTCCCGGGAGGGTCGGCGAAAAACTGTTTTTT | CATSSPGRVGEKLFF
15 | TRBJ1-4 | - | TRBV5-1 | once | TGCGCCAGCAATAAGGGTCGGGCAACTAATGAAAAACTGTTTTTT | CASNKGRATNEKLFF
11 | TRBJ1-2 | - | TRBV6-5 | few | TGTGCCAGCAGCGAGACAAATGGCTACACCTTC | CASSETNGYTF
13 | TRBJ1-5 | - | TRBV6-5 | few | TGTGCCAGTGCCCTGGACCTAGATCAGCCCCAGCATTTT | CASALDLDQPQHF
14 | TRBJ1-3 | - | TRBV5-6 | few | TGTGCCAGCAGCTATTCAGGGTTTGGAAACACCATATATTTT | CASSYSGFGNTIYF
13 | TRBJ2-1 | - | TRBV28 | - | TGTGCCAGCAGTTTACGCCGGGCCCTTCACCAGTTCTTC | CASSLRRALHQFF
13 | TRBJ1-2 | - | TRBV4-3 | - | TGCGCCAGCAGCCAAGAGCAGGGCTATGGCTACACCTTC | CASSQEQGYGYTF
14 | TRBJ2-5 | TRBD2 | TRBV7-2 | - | TGTGCCAGCAGCTTAACGACTAGCGTAGAGACCCAGTACTTC | CASSLTTSVETQYF
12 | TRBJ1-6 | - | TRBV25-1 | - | TGTGCCAGCAGTGAAACGACGGCACCCCTCCACTTT | CASSETTAPLHF
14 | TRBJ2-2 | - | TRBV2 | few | TGTGCCAGCAGGGCCCAGGGGCGAACCGGGGAGCTGTTTTTT | CASRAQGRTGELFF
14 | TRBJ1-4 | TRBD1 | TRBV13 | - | TGTGCCAGCAGCTGGACAGGGCCTAATGAAAAACTGTTTTTT | CASSWTGPNEKLFF
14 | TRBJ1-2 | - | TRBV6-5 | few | TGTGCCAGCAGTTACTTAGGTGGGGGATATGGCTACACCTTC | CASSYLGGGYGYTF
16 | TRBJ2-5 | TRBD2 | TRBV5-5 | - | TGTGCCAGCAGCTTGGCCTTAGCGGGGGGACAAGAGACCCAGTACTTC | CASSLALAGGQETQYF
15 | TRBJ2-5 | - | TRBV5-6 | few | TGTGCCAGCAGCTTGACCGGGGGTCCTCAAGAGACCCAGTACTTC | CASSLTGGPQETQYF
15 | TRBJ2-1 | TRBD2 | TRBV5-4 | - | TGTGCCAGCAGCTTAGGGACTAGCGGGTACAATGAGCAGTTCTTC | CASSLGTSGYNEQFF
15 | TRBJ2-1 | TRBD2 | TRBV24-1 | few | TGTGCCACCAGTATGGGGGGACTAGCGGGGTCGGAGCAGTTCTTC | CATSMGGLAGSEQFF
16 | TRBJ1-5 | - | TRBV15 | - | TGTGCCACCAGCCCCCAGTCGATGTGGAGCAATCAGCCCCAGCATTTT | CATSPQSMWSNQPQHF
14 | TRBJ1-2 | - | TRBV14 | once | TGTGCCAGCAGCCAAGGGTACCAAGACTATGGCTACACCTTC | CASSQGYQDYGYTF
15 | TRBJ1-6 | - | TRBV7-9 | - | TGTGCCAGCAGCTTAAATAGATGGGGGACATCACCCCTCCACTTT | CASSLNRWGTSPLHF
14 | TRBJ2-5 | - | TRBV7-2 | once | TGTGCCAGCAGCTTAGCCGAGGGCCGGGAGACCCAGTACTTC | CASSLAEGRETQYF
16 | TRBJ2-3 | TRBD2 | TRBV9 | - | TGTGCCAGCAGCCCAGGACTAGCGGGCTTAACAGATACGCAGTATTTT | CASSPGLAGLTDTQYF
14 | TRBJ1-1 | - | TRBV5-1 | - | TGCGCCAGCAGCTCGCAAGGGGGGCTCACTGAAGCTTTCTTT | CASSSQGGLTEAFF
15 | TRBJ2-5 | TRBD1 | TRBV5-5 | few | TGTGCCAGCAGCTTGTTGACAGGGGGACGAGAGACCCAGTACTTC | CASSLLTGGRETQYF
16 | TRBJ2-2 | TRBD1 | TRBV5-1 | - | TGCGCCAGCAGCCCTACGTGGACAGGGGGCACCGGGGAGCTGTTTTTT | CASSPTWTGGTGELFF
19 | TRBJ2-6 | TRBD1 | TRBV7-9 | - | TGTGCCAGCAGCCGCCGGGACAGGGGGAAGAATTTAGGGGCCAACGTCCTGACTTTC | CASSRRDRGKNLGANVLTF
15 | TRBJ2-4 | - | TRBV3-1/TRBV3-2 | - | TGTGCCAGCAGAGGAGGGGGCGCGTCCAAAAACATTCAGTACTTC | CASRGGGASKNIQYF
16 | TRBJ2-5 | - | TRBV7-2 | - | TGTGCCAGCAGCCCCCGTTGGGGGACGAACCAAGAGACCCAGTACTTC | CASSPRWGTNQETQYF
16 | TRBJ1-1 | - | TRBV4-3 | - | TGCGCCAGCAGCCAAGAATCCGGCAGGATGAACACTGAAGCTTTCTTT | CASSQESGRMNTEAFF
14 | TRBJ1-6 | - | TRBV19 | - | TGTGCCAGTAGGAAAGGGCAGGATAATTCACCCCTCCACTTT | CASRKGQDNSPLHF
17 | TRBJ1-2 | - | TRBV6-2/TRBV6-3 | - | TGTGCCAGCAGTTACAGGCGGGATACAGGATTTATCTATGGCTACACCTTC | CASSYRRDTGFIYGYTF
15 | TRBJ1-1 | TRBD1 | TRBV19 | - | TGTGCCAGTAGTATGGGGACAGGGGTTTTGACTGAAGCTTTCTTT | CASSMGTGVLTEAFF
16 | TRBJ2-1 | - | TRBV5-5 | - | TGTGCCAGCAGCTTAAGCGGACTAAGCTCCTACAATGAGCAGTTCTTC | CASSLSGLSSYNEQFF
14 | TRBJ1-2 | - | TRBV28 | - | TGTGCCAGCAGCCCACCTGGGAAGGGCGGTGGCTACACCTTC | CASSPPGKGGGYTF
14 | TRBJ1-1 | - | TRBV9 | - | TGTGCCAGCAGCGTAGCTTGGAGGGACACTGAAGCTTTCTTT | CASSVAWRDTEAFF
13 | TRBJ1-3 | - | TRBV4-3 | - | TGCGCCAGCAGCCAAGAAAGGGGAAACACCATATATTTT | CASSQERGNTIYF